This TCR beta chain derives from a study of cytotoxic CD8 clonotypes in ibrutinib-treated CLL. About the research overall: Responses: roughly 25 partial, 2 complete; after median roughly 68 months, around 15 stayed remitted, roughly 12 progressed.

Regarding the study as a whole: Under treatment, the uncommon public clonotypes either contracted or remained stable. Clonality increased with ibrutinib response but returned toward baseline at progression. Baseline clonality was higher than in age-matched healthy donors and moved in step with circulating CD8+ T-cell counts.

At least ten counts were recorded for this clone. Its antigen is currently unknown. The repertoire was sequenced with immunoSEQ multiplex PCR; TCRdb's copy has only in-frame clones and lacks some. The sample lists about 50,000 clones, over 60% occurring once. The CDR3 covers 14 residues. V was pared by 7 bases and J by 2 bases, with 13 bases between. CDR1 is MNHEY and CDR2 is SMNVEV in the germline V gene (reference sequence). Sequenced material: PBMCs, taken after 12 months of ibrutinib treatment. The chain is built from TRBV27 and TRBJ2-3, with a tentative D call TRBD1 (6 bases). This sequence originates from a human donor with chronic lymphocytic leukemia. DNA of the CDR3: TGTGCCAGCAACCCCGACAGGACCACAGATACGCAGTATTTT. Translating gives CASNPDRTTDTQYF.